Presented here are 19 T cell receptor beta chains from one specimen sequenced in a study of blood T cell repertoires in COVID-19. TCRdb keeps only in-frame clones here, not all; method: immunoSEQ multiplex PCR. This sample has roughly 42,000 clones, with 89% found just once. What was sequenced was peripheral blood. The source is a human donor in a cohort sampled during active COVID-19.

Here the CDR3 DNA reads TGCGCCAGCAGCGGGACAGGGAGCACTGAAGCTTTCTTT. As protein: CASSGTGSTEAFF. The rearrangement links TRBV5-1 to TRBJ1-1; TRBD1 matches at 9 bases. The length of the CDR3 is 13 residues. V shed 4 bases and J 4 bases; nucleotides not matched to a gene: 2. Germline V lookup: CDR1 SGHRS, CDR2 YFSETQ.

V is TRBV19 and J is TRBJ1-3; D is unresolved. Trimming removed 3 bases at V and 4 bases at J, with 10 bases between. CDR1 is LNHDA and CDR2 is SQIVND in the germline V gene (reference sequence). CDR3 length: 14 residues. This CDR3 is CASSMRGSGNTIYF. As DNA, the CDR3 is TGTGCCAGTAGTATGCGGGGATCCGGAAACACCATATATTTT.

The gene calls are TRBV5-1 and TRBJ2-7, with D possibly matching TRBD1 (6 bases). This CDR3 comprises 19 residues. CDR1 is SGHRS and CDR2 is YFSETQ in the germline V gene. With 4 bases removed from V and 4 bases from J, the gap between germline ends came to 30 bases. CDR3 protein: CASSRTRLQGSKPTYEQYF. As DNA, the CDR3 is TGCGCCAGCAGCCGGACCCGACTACAGGGCTCTAAACCTACATACGAGCAGTACTTC.

The rearrangement joins TRBV6-1 to TRBJ2-7; no reliable D call. Germline CDR1 reads MNHNS; CDR2 reads SASEGT. V lost 0 bases to trimming and J lost 4 bases, with 7 bases between them. The CDR3 consists of 13 residues. The CDR3: CASSEARGYEQYF. The CDR3 DNA reads as TGTGCCAGCAGTGAAGCTAGAGGATACGAGCAGTACTTC.

The gene calls are TRBV6-5 and TRBJ2-2, with D perhaps matching TRBD2 (7 bases). V lost 5 bases and J 10 bases, leaving 20 bases between the germline ends. Germline CDR1 is MNHEY and CDR2 is SVGAGI. The CDR3 contains 15 residues. The CDR3 DNA is TGTGCCAGCAGTCTCTGGGGGGGCGCCTCCGAGGAGCTGTTTTTT. Its protein is CASSLWGGASEELFF.

J is TRBJ2-1 and V is TRBV11-2; 9 bases align to TRBD2. CDR1 and CDR2 from the germline V gene are SGHAT and FQNNGV. V trimming: 1 base; J trimming: 15 bases; junction bases outside the gene matches: 4. CDR3 length: 12 amino acids. The CDR3 DNA is TGTGCCAGCAGCTTAGGTAGCGGGGGCTCGTTCTTC. Amino acid sequence: CASSLGSGGSFF.

The V call is TRBV30, the J call TRBJ2-2; a possible D gene is TRBD1 (5 bases). Looked up from germline, CDR1 is GTSNPN and CDR2 is SVGIG (reference sequence). This CDR3 region has 15 residues. V lost 0 bases and J 3 bases, leaving 11 bases between the germline ends. CDR3 nucleotides: TGTGCCTGGAGTGTAGGTAGGGGATACACCGGGGAGCTGTTTTTT. Encoded protein: CAWSVGRGYTGELFF.

V gene TRBV19 combines with J gene TRBJ1-2, with a weak D call TRBD1 (6 bases). The CDR3 sequence is 13 residues long. With 6 bases removed from V and 2 bases from J, the gap between germline ends came to 10 bases. From germline, CDR1 is LNHDA and CDR2 SQIVND (reference sequence). CDR3 in amino acids: CASRRQENYGYTF. The CDR3 coding sequence is TGTGCCAGTAGGAGACAGGAGAACTATGGCTACACCTTC.

The rearrangement uses TRBV4-3 and TRBJ1-5, with 10 bases lining up with TRBD1. From germline, CDR1 is LGHNA and CDR2 YSLEER. V dropped 0 bases and J dropped 6; count of bases not matched to a gene: 17. The CDR3 consists of 20 residues. The CDR3 region has the DNA TGCGCCAGCAGCCAAGATTACCCCGGACAGGGGGGAGGAGGATTTCAGCCCCAGCATTTT. Its protein product is CASSQDYPGQGGGGFQPQHF.

CDR3 sequence reads: CASSLGRIYGYTF. The CDR3 DNA reads TGTGCCAGCAGTTTAGGCAGGATCTATGGCTACACCTTC. The chain joins TRBV12-3 or TRBV12-4 to TRBJ1-2, with unresolved D. V was cut by 1 base and J by 4 bases, with 7 bases left in between. The CDR3 totals 13 residues.

The rearrangement links TRBV3-1 (or the pseudogene TRBV3-2) to TRBJ2-3; 11 bases align to TRBD2. Germline-derived CDR1 and CDR2 are LGHDT and YNNKEL (reference sequence). V lost 3 bases to trimming and J lost 0 bases; unmatched junction nucleotides: 5. The CDR3 consists of 17 residues. DNA for the CDR3: TGTGCCAGCAGCCACTTCGGACTAGCGGGCAGCACAGATACGCAGTATTTT. As protein: CASSHFGLAGSTDTQYF.

The rearrangement links TRBV5-1 to TRBJ1-5, with 7 bases identical to TRBD1. The CDR3 has 14 amino acids. Germline V CDR1 and CDR2: SGHRS, YFSETQ. J was trimmed by 2 bases and V by 1 base; bases with no gene match: 0. The CDR3 spells CASSLTGGNQPQHF. The DNA of the CDR3 is TGCGCCAGCAGCTTGACAGGGGGCAATCAGCCCCAGCATTTT.

The chain is built from TRBV20-1 and TRBJ2-7, with D unclear. The CDR3 covers 11 residues. Trimming took off 3 bases at V and 3 bases at J, with 6 bases between the two ends. Germline V gene data show CDR1 as DFQATT and CDR2 as SNEGSKA (reference sequence). The CDR3 DNA reads as TGCAGTGCTAGCGGGTACTACGAGCAGTACTTC. Protein: CSASGYYEQYF.

The chain joins TRBV21-1 to TRBJ2-2; the tabulated D call, TRBD2, remains unverified against the DNA. TRBV21-1 constitutes a pseudogene. There are 17 residues in the CDR3. The DNA for the CDR3 is TGTGCCAGCAGCAAAAGTAGATCGCTTCGAGGCACCGGGGAGCTGTTTTTT. This sequence encodes CASSKSRSLRGTGELFF.

This clone appeared once. This chain links TRBV21-1 with TRBJ2-2; the table's D call, TRBD1, was not checked against the DNA. TRBV21-1 is designated a pseudogene. CDR3 size: 15 residues. The CDR3, as DNA: TGTGCCAGCAGCAGCTCAGGGGGAAGCACCGGGGAGCTGTTTTTT. Its translation: CASSSSGGSTGELFF.

This chain uses TRBV27 with TRBJ2-2; 8 nucleotides match TRBD1. This CDR3 spans 13 amino acids. J gave up 6 bases and V 6 bases, and 3 bases lay outside the gene matches. The germline CDR1 and CDR2 sequences are MNHEY and SMNVEV (reference sequence). CDR3 nucleotide sequence: TGTGCCAGCAGGACAGGGGACGCCGGGGAGCTGTTTTTT. It specifies CASRTGDAGELFF.

This chain uses TRBV4-1 with TRBJ2-5, with 10 bases aligning to TRBD2. The germline CDR1 and CDR2 sequences are MGHRA and YSYEKL. The V gene end was trimmed by 5 bases and the J gene end by 9 bases; junction bases not matched to a gene: 18. The CDR3 length is 17 residues. DNA for the CDR3: TGCGCCAGCAGCTCGCCCTTCCTAGCGGGGGCCCCTGCGTCCCAGTACTTC. This gives the protein CASSSPFLAGAPASQYF.

The chain carries TRBV5-4 and TRBJ2-1; weak D call: TRBD1 (6 bases). From germline, CDR1 is SGHNT and CDR2 YYREEE (reference sequence). The CDR3 extends over 17 amino acids. Trimming pared 4 bases from V and 0 bases from J, leaving 17 bases between. DNA for the CDR3: TGTGCCAGCAGCCCGGCCGGACAGAGAAGCTCCTACAATGAGCAGTTCTTC. Translating it yields CASSPAGQRSSYNEQFF.

This clone occurred once. J is TRBJ2-5 and V is TRBV10-1, with D perhaps matching TRBD2 (6 bases). CDR3 size: 13 residues. Germline-derived CDR1 and CDR2 are WNHNN and SYGVQD (reference sequence). Trimming removed 4 bases at V and 2 bases at J, with 8 bases between. The CDR3 coding sequence is TGCGCCAGCAGTGTTGCGGGGCAAGAGACCCAGTACTTC. The encoded protein is CASSVAGQETQYF.